This T cell receptor (beta chain) emerged from a study of blood T cell repertoires in COVID-19. Per germline, CDR1 SEHNR and CDR2 FQNEAQ (reference sequence). The CDR3 runs to 16 residues. The V segment lost 5 bases and the J segment 6 bases; nucleotides outside the gene matches: 13. Assay used: immunoSEQ multiplex PCR; TCRdb lists only in-frame clones, some missing. Of under 150,000 clones in the sample, 75% to 90% were seen once. The genes are TRBV7-9 and TRBJ1-1, with 9 bases aligning to TRBD1. Sequenced: peripheral blood. The TCR was taken from a woman aged 45-65 years who had recovered from COVID-19. The CDR3 region has the DNA TGTGCCAGCAGCACCCCCTCCGGACAGGGGAATTCTGAAGCTTTCTTT. Its translation is CASSTPSGQGNSEAFF. The complete variable domain, with remaining parts taken from reference TRBV7-9 and TRBJ1-1, reads DTGVSQNPRHKITKRGQNVTFRCDPISEHNRLYWYRQTLGQGPEFLTYFQNEAQLEKSRLLSDRFSAERPKGSFSTLEIQRTEQGDSAMYLCASSTPSGQGNSEAFFGQGTRLTVV.